The subject of this entry is one T cell receptor (beta chain). Sequencing used immunoSEQ multiplex PCR; TCRdb keeps in-frame clones, though not all of them. The table records approximately 81,000 clones, about 93% of them present only once. Germline CDR1 SEHNR, CDR2 FQNEAQ (reference sequence). The CDR3 contains 12 residues. Trimming took 5 bases from V and 4 from J, leaving 5 bases between them. This specimen belongs to a study of control samples from healthy donors and cancer patients. The specimen was blood. The gene calls are TRBV7-9 and TRBJ2-2; D remains unclear. The clonotype comes from a young woman in good health. The DNA of the CDR3 is TGTGCCAGCAGCACCCGCACCGGGGAGCTGTTTTTT. Residues: CASSTRTGELFF.